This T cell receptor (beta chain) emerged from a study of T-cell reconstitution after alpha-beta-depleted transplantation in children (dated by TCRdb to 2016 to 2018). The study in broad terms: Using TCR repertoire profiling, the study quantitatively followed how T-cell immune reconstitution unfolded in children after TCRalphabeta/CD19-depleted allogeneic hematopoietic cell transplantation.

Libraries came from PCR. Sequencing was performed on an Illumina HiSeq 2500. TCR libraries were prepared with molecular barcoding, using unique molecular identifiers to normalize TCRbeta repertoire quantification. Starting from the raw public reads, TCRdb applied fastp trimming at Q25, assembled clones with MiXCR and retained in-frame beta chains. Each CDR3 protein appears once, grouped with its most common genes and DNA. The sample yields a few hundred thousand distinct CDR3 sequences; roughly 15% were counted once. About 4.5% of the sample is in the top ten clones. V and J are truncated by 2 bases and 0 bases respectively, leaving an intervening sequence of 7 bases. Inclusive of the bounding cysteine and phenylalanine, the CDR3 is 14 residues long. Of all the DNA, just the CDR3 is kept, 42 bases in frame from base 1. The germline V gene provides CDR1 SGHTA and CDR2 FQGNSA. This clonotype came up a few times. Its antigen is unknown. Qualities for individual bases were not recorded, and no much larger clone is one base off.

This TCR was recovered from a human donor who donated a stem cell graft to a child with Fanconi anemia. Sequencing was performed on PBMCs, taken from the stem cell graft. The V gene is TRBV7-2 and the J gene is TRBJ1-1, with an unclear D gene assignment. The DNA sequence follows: TGTGCCAGCAGCTTATTACAGCTGAACACTGAAGCTTTCTTT. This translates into CASSLLQLNTEAFF.